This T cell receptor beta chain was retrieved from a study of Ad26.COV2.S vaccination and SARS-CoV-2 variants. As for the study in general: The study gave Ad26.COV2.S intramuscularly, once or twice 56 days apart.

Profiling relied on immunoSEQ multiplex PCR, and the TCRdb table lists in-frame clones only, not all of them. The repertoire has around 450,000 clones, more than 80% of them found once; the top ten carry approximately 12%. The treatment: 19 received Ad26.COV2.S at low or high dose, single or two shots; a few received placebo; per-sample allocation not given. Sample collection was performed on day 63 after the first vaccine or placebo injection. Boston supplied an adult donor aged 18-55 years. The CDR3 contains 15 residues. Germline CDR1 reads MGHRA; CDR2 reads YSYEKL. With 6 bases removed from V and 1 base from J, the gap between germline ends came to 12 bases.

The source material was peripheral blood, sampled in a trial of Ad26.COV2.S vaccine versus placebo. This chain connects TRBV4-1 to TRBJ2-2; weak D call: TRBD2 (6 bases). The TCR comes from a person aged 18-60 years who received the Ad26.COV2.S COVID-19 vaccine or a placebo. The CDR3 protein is CASRPTGGNTGELFF. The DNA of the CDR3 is TGCGCCAGCAGGCCGACCGGGGGGAACACCGGGGAGCTGTTTTTT.